This TCR beta chain was captured by sequencing in a study of response to subunit inactivated influenza vaccine. Findings and limits, study-wide: T cells newly recruited by each seasonal influenza vaccination are few, the authors suggested.

This clonotype was seen a few times. Its antigen is not known. Per germline, CDR1 DFQATT and CDR2 SNEGSKA (reference sequence). This CDR3 has 13 residues. The V gene end was trimmed by 6 bases and the J gene end by 7 bases; junction bases not matched to a gene: 5. TCRdb used MiXCR to reprocess the RT-PCR reads, holding one entry per CDR3 protein. The sample lists 860,000 or so distinct CDR3 sequences; 21% were seen once. The specimen was PBMCs from blood, collected roughly 5 days after vaccination. The chain links TRBV20-1 to TRBJ1-5; 11 bases map to TRBD1. This clonotype was sampled from a middle-aged man who received an inactivated influenza vaccine. For the CDR3, the DNA is TGCAGTGCAACTAGGACAGGGGGCCAGCCCCAGCATTTT. It encodes CSATRTGGQPQHF.